The rows below give T cell receptor beta chains drawn from one sample of a study of cytomegalovirus exposure and HLA in healthy donors. The data were produced by immunoSEQ multiplex PCR, yet TCRdb's version contains in-frame clones alone and is incomplete. The sample shows under 200,000 clones, approximately 80% of them seen only once. Sequencing was done on a sample of PBMCs. These receptor sequences come from a woman in her 50s in good health and CMV-seronegative. Both conserved end residues are part of each CDR3. The D gene is left open where the match is weak. Size tells how often a clone was seen (once, few, many) or the class of an expanded clone, and some rows leave it out.

v_gene,j_gene,d_gene,abundance,CDR3nt,CDR3aa
TRBV9,TRBJ2-5,TRBD1,.,TGTGCCAGCAGCGTCGACACAGGGGGCGCGGGGGAGACCCAGTACTTC,CASSVDTGGAGETQYF
TRBV10-1,TRBJ2-7,.,.,TGCGCCAGCAGCCAGACAGGCCCTCCCTACGAGCAGTACTTC,CASSQTGPPYEQYF
TRBV7-2,TRBJ1-5,.,.,TGTGCCAGCAGCTTTTATGCGGATAGCAATCAGCCCCAGCATTTT,CASSFYADSNQPQHF
TRBV18,TRBJ2-2,TRBD1,.,TGTGCCAGCTCACCGACGGGACAGGGGGCTTACACCGGGGAGCTGTTTTTT,CASSPTGQGAYTGELFF
TRBV27,TRBJ2-7,TRBD2,.,TGTGCCAGCAGTTTGGGTAGCGGGGGCTACGAGCAGTACTTC,CASSLGSGGYEQYF
TRBV4-2,TRBJ1-1,.,.,TGTGCCAGCAGCCCAACGGGACAAACGAACACTGAAGCTTTCTTT,CASSPTGQTNTEAFF
TRBV7-8,TRBJ1-6,TRBD1,.,TGTGCCAGCAGCGACCGGGGACAGGGAGGTTCACCCCTCCACTTT,CASSDRGQGGSPLHF
TRBV12-5,TRBJ2-3,.,.,TGTGCTAGTGGCTCCGGGAGCCCATCGGTAGATACGCAGTATTTT,CASGSGSPSVDTQYF
TRBV30,TRBJ2-6,TRBD1,.,TGTGCCTGGAGACAAAAAGGACAGGGGACTGGGGCCAACGTCCTGACTTTC,CAWRQKGQGTGANVLTF
TRBV7-3,TRBJ2-1,.,.,TGTGCCAGCAGCTCCGGGGGATACAATGAGCAGTTCTTC,CASSSGGYNEQFF
TRBV6-5,TRBJ2-1,TRBD2,.,TGTGCCAGCAGTCCTAGCGGGAGGGCCCTGTTCTTC,CASSPSGRALFF
TRBV9,TRBJ2-1,TRBD2,.,TGTGCCAGCAGCGGACTAGCGGGGTACAATGAGCAGTTCTTC,CASSGLAGYNEQFF
TRBV6-1,TRBJ1-5,.,.,TGTGCCAGCAGTAGACAGGAAATAGGGAGTCAGCCCCAGCATTTT,CASSRQEIGSQPQHF
TRBV30,TRBJ2-1,TRBD2,.,TGTGCCTGGAGTAAGGCCGTAAGGCTAGCGGGAGCCAATGAGCAGTTCTTC,CAWSKAVRLAGANEQFF
TRBV2,TRBJ2-2,TRBD1,once,TGTGCCAGCAGTGAAGAAAGACAGGGAACCGGGGAGCTGTTTTTT,CASSEERQGTGELFF
TRBV6-5,TRBJ2-3,.,.,TGTGCCAGCAGCCCCGGGGATACGCAGTATTTT,CASSPGDTQYF
TRBV28,TRBJ1-6,.,.,TGTGCCAGCAGTTTCGGGGATTCACCCCTCCACTTT,CASSFGDSPLHF
TRBV7-6,TRBJ2-5,TRBD1,.,TGTGCCAGCAGCAACGGACAGGGGGAGACCCAGTACTTC,CASSNGQGETQYF
TRBV29-1,TRBJ1-2,.,few,TGCAGCGTTCCCTCGAACTATGGCTACACCTTC,CSVPSNYGYTF
TRBV5-8,TRBJ1-4,TRBD1,.,TGTGCCAGTTCACGGGACAGGGTACGTGAAAAACTGTTTTTT,CASSRDRVREKLFF
TRBV9,TRBJ2-7,.,.,TGTGCCAGCAGCGCCGGGGTAGGCTACTCCTACGAGCAGTACTTC,CASSAGVGYSYEQYF
TRBV7-8,TRBJ2-3,.,.,TGTGCCAGCAGCTTAGGGCGGATCACAGATACGCAGTATTTT,CASSLGRITDTQYF
TRBV4-1,TRBJ1-1,TRBD1,.,TGCGCCAGCAGCCAGACAGGGGACACTGAAGCTTTCTTT,CASSQTGDTEAFF
TRBV6-5,TRBJ1-2,.,.,TGTGCCAGCAGTTACTCGCTTGGGGGCCGGAGCGACTACTGCACCTTC,CASSYSLGGRSDYCTF
TRBV19,TRBJ2-7,TRBD1,.,TGTGCCAGTAGTGTCTCCGGGACAGGACCCTACGAGCAGTACTTC,CASSVSGTGPYEQYF
TRBV10-1,TRBJ1-1,.,.,TGCGCCAGCTCGGGACTACCGAACACTGAAGCTTTCTTT,CASSGLPNTEAFF
TRBV19,TRBJ2-3,.,.,TGTGCCAGTAGTACCACAGCCTCCACAGATACGCAGTATTTT,CASSTTASTDTQYF
TRBV5-4,TRBJ2-5,TRBD2,once,TGTGCCAGCAGCTCCCCTAAGCGGGGCGGCCAAGAGACCCAGTACTTC,CASSSPKRGGQETQYF
TRBV10-2,TRBJ1-5,.,.,TGCGCCAGCCAGGGTCCGGCAAATCAGCCCCAGCATTTT,CASQGPANQPQHF
TRBV27,TRBJ2-7,.,.,TGTGCTAGCACACGCTCAGGGGAAGGGGCCTACGAGCAGTACTTC,CASTRSGEGAYEQYF
TRBV6-4,TRBJ2-1,TRBD1,.,TGTGCCAGCAGTGACCAAGGGACAGTCACTGAGCAGTTCTTC,CASSDQGTVTEQFF
TRBV5-1,TRBJ1-4,.,few,TGCGCCAGCACGGTAGACGTGGGCAATGAAAAACTGTTTTTT,CASTVDVGNEKLFF
TRBV5-6,TRBJ1-2,TRBD1,.,TGTGCCAGCAGCTTAACGGGACAGGGGATCCCCTATGGCTACACCTTC,CASSLTGQGIPYGYTF
TRBV5-6,TRBJ1-2,.,.,TGTGCCAGCAGCTTGGGGCAGGTGATAAGTTATGGCTACACCTTC,CASSLGQVISYGYTF
TRBV28,TRBJ1-5,.,few,TGTGCCAGCAGTTTATTTGGCCCAGGGGATCAGCCCCAGCATTTT,CASSLFGPGDQPQHF